These 27 T cell receptor beta chains share one sample of origin, sequenced in a study of blood T cell repertoires in COVID-19. Only in-frame clones appear in the TCRdb table, and some are missing; sequencing was by immunoSEQ multiplex PCR. The sample has 270,000 or so clones, around 92% seen once; the top ten hold 8.5% to 14%. Sequencing was done on a sample of peripheral blood. These receptors were collected from a woman aged 25 to 39 with COVID-19, enrolled during active disease.

V is TRBV19 and J is TRBJ1-2, with a weak D call TRBD1 (5 bases). The CDR3 extends over 13 amino acids. Trimming shortened V by 10 bases and J by 4 bases, and 16 bases separated the two germline ends. The V gene's germline CDR1 is LNHDA and CDR2 SQIVND (reference sequence). CDR3 amino acids: CATSPRGSYGYTF. The CDR3 DNA reads as TGTGCCACCTCCCCTAGGGGTAGCTATGGCTACACCTTC.

This chain uses TRBV18 with TRBJ1-6; 7 positions agree with TRBD1. The germline CDR1 and CDR2 sequences are KGHSH and LQKENI. V lost 3 bases to trimming and J lost 9 bases; unmatched junction nucleotides: 11. The CDR3 runs to 16 residues. CDR3 in DNA: TGTGCCAGCTCACCCCAAACAGGGGCCTCGGGTTCACCCCTCCACTTT. The encoded protein is CASSPQTGASGSPLHF.

J is TRBJ1-1 and V is TRBV29-1, with D maybe TRBD1 (5 bases). CDR1 is SQVTM, CDR2 ANQGSEA, per germline. The V gene lost 4 bases and the J gene lost 3 bases, with 9 bases spanning the gap. The CDR3 has 12 residues. DNA of the CDR3: TGCAGCGTTGCTGGAGGGGACACTGAAGCTTTCTTT. As protein: CSVAGGDTEAFF.

V is TRBV29-1 and J is TRBJ1-1, with D unresolved. The CDR3 loop spans 12 amino acids. Germline CDR1 is SQVTM and CDR2 is ANQGSEA. V was cut by 4 bases and J by 2 bases, with 8 bases left in between. Written as DNA, the CDR3 is TGCAGCGTTGGACAAACCAACACTGAAGCTTTCTTT. It yields the protein CSVGQTNTEAFF. Based on the CDR3 plus reference TRBV29-1 and TRBJ1-1, the full variable domain is SAVISQKPSRDICQRGTSLTIQCQVDSQVTMMFWYRQQPGQSLTLIATANQGSEATYESGFVIDKFPISRPNLTFSTLTVSNMSPEDSSIYLCSVGQTNTEAFFGQGTRLTVV.

The chain couples TRBV4-1 to TRBJ2-2; D is unresolved. With 4 bases removed from V and 4 bases from J, the gap between germline ends came to 16 bases. Germline CDR1 and CDR2: MGHRA and YSYEKL. The CDR3 has 16 amino acids. CDR3 residues: CASSRHWRSGTGELFF. The CDR3 DNA follows: TGCGCCAGCAGCCGCCATTGGCGGTCGGGCACCGGGGAGCTGTTTTTT.

This clone was observed a single time. This rearrangement joins TRBV3-1 (or the pseudogene TRBV3-2) to TRBJ2-2; 8 nucleotides align to TRBD2. V dropped 6 bases and J dropped 5; count of bases not matched to a gene: 8. There are 15 residues in the CDR3. The germline gives CDR1 LGHDT, CDR2 YNNKEL (reference sequence). CDR3 nucleotides: TGTGCCAGCAGTCTTAGCGGGGTCTCAACCGGGGAGCTGTTTTTT. This codes for CASSLSGVSTGELFF.

The V call is TRBV6-6, the J call TRBJ1-6, with D hard to call. The CDR3 has 15 amino acids. The germline V gene encodes CDR1 MNHNY and CDR2 SVGAGI (reference sequence). V lost 0 bases, J lost 7 bases, and 10 bases lay in between. CDR3: CASSYSRNRNSPLHF. CDR3 bases: TGTGCCAGCAGTTACTCCCGGAACAGAAATTCACCCCTCCACTTT.

This clone was found once. This chain connects TRBV7-2 to TRBJ2-1; D uncertain. The germline V gene has CDR1 SGHTA and CDR2 FQGNSA. Trimming cost V 10 bases and J 10 bases, with 17 bases left between them. The CDR3 consists of 12 residues. The CDR3 sequence is CAIDVEVREQFF. In nucleotides, the CDR3 is TGTGCCATCGATGTAGAGGTTCGGGAGCAGTTCTTC.

In this sample, this clone turned up a few times. This chain links TRBV27 with TRBJ1-1; 7 nucleotides line up with TRBD1. Trimming cost V 9 bases and J 1 base; bases outside gene matches: 8. The CDR3 has 14 residues. Germline CDR1 and CDR2: MNHEY and SMNVEV (reference sequence). Written as DNA, the CDR3 is TGTGCCAGTAGACAGGGCCTGGGGAACACTGAAGCTTTCTTT. Protein: CASRQGLGNTEAFF.

The rearrangement uses TRBV5-6 and TRBJ1-4; weak D call: TRBD1 (6 bases). Trimming left V 5 bases short and J 8 bases short, with 16 bases between. This CDR3 has 14 residues. The germline CDR1 and CDR2 sequences are SGHDT and YYEEEE. CDR3 amino acids: CASSPAGGREKLFF. The CDR3 DNA reads TGTGCCAGCAGTCCCGCCGGGGGGCGCGAAAAACTGTTTTTT.

The chain links TRBV5-1 to TRBJ1-1; D gene uncertain. Trimming removed 4 bases from V and 0 bases from J, with 7 bases in between. Looked up from germline, CDR1 is SGHRS and CDR2 is YFSETQ. This CDR3 has 13 residues. Here the CDR3 DNA reads TGCGCCAGCAGCCCTCCCCTGAACACTGAAGCTTTCTTT. Its protein product is CASSPPLNTEAFF.

The chain carries TRBV5-1 and TRBJ1-2; 10 bases are shared with TRBD1. The CDR3 has 15 amino acids. V lost 5 bases to trimming and J lost 12 bases; unmatched junction nucleotides: 16. Germline V gene lookup returns CDR1 SGHRS and CDR2 YFSETQ. The CDR3 region is CASRSAGTGAIQDTF. The CDR3 DNA reads TGCGCCAGCAGGTCTGCCGGGACAGGGGCCATTCAGGACACCTTC.

The chain couples TRBV28 to TRBJ1-1; no clear D. Trimming shortened V by 6 bases and J by 4 bases, and 24 bases separated the two germline ends. From germline, CDR1 is MDHEN and CDR2 SYDVKM. The CDR3 sequence is 17 residues long. The CDR3: CASSHSSTPGRFTEAFF. CDR3 nucleotide sequence: TGTGCCAGCAGCCACTCTTCGACTCCCGGGAGGTTCACTGAAGCTTTCTTT. Full variable domain (remainder filled in from reference TRBV28 and TRBJ1-1): DVKVTQSSRYLVKRTGEKVFLECVQDMDHENMFWYRQDPGLGLRLIYFSYDVKMKEKGDIPEGYSVSREKKERFSLILESASTNQTSMYLCASSHSSTPGRFTEAFFGQGTRLTVV.

This chain connects TRBV2 to TRBJ1-1; the D is unclear. The V and J ends lost 8 bases and 6 bases respectively, with 16 bases between them. Germline loops: CDR1 SNHLY, CDR2 FYNNEI. This CDR3 has 13 residues. For the CDR3, the DNA is TGTGCCAGCCCATCACAGTATAGCGCTGAAGCTTTCTTT. Protein sequence: CASPSQYSAEAFF.

The chain employs TRBV5-8 and TRBJ2-5; TRBD1 aligns across 12 bases. The length of the CDR3 is 16 residues. Unmatched junction bases numbered 5, after V lost 4 bases and J lost 1 base. The V gene's germline CDR1 is SGHTS and CDR2 YDEGEE. The DNA for the CDR3 is TGTGCCAGCAGCCGGGGACAGGGGGCGTTCCAAGAGACCCAGTACTTC. Translating it yields CASSRGQGAFQETQYF.

V is TRBV6-5 and J is TRBJ1-1; D is unclear. This CDR3 is built from 13 residues. V lost 10 bases, J lost 4 bases, and 16 bases lay in between. Germline V gives CDR1 MNHEY, CDR2 SVGAGI. CDR3 region: CATLRGSGTEAFF. CDR3 coding DNA: TGTGCCACCCTCCGAGGGTCGGGCACTGAAGCTTTCTTT.

The chain uses TRBV27 and TRBJ2-5, with 10 bases lining up with TRBD2. Germline CDR1 and CDR2: MNHEY and SMNVEV (reference sequence). V gave up 6 bases and J gave up 0 bases; unmatched junction bases: 13. This CDR3 region has 18 residues. The CDR3 nucleotides are TGTGCCAGCAGATCCACAGGGTGGACTAGCGGATACCAAGAGACCCAGTACTTC. This sequence encodes CASRSTGWTSGYQETQYF.

In its sample, this clone was seen once. The rearrangement links TRBV5-8 to TRBJ2-7, with 11 bases aligning to TRBD2. Germline values: CDR1 SGHTS, CDR2 YDEGEE. The CDR3 has 15 residues. V shed 4 bases, J shed 2 bases, and the junction held 5 bases outside the gene matches. As DNA, the CDR3 is TGTGCCAGCAGCAAATCTAGCGGGGGGACCTACGAGCAGTACTTC. Translated: CASSKSSGGTYEQYF.

V is TRBV13 and J is TRBJ2-1, with TRBD2 matching 10 bases. This CDR3 spans 16 amino acids. Germline V CDR1 and CDR2: PRHDT, FYEKMQ (reference sequence). Losses at the gene ends were 1 base for V and 8 bases for J; bases not matched to a gene: 8. CDR3 protein: CASSLAASGGWDEQFF. The CDR3 nucleotides are TGTGCCAGCAGCTTAGCGGCTAGCGGGGGTTGGGATGAGCAGTTCTTC.

This sequence joins TRBV5-1 and TRBJ2-5, with TRBD2 identical over 14 bases. The V gene's germline CDR1 is SGHRS and CDR2 YFSETQ. The CDR3 is 17 amino acids. V lost 5 bases and J lost 5; bases outside the gene matches: 11. The CDR3 nucleotides are TGCGCCAGCAGTCTGTCCCGGACTAGCGGGGGGAGTGAGACCCAGTACTTC. Translated: CASSLSRTSGGSETQYF. Filled out from reference TRBV5-1 and TRBJ2-5, the complete variable domain reads KAGVTQTPRYLIKTRGQQVTLSCSPISGHRSVSWYQQTPGQGLQFLFEYFSETQRNKGNFPGRFSGRQFSNSRSEMNVSTLELGDSALYLCASSLSRTSGGSETQYFGPGTRLLVL.

The gene calls are TRBV19 and TRBJ2-7, with 9 bases matching TRBD2. V lost 8 bases, J lost 0 bases, and 5 bases stayed unmatched. The CDR3 is made up of 14 amino acids. CDR1 LNHDA and CDR2 SQIVND come from the germline V gene (reference sequence). For the CDR3, the DNA is TGTGCCAGTCGACTAGCGGTGAGCTCCTACGAGCAGTACTTC. It specifies CASRLAVSSYEQYF.

The chain combines TRBV2 with TRBJ2-2; D uncertain. V was pared by 5 bases and J by 1 base, with 5 bases between. The CDR3 runs to 13 residues. The germline V gene encodes CDR1 SNHLY and CDR2 FYNNEI. CDR3 amino acids: CASSQQNTGELFF. The CDR3 bases are TGTGCCAGCAGTCAACAGAACACCGGGGAGCTGTTTTTT.

The chain is built from TRBV7-2 and TRBJ2-5; unclear D gene. Trimming stripped 5 bases from V and 5 bases from J, with 9 bases between. The CDR3 spans 12 residues. Germline V CDR1 and CDR2: SGHTA, FQGNSA. CDR3 DNA: TGTGCCAGCAGCCCAGGCCTGGAGACCCAGTACTTC. Translating gives CASSPGLETQYF. Full variable domain (missing parts from reference TRBV7-2 and TRBJ2-5): GAGVSQSPSNKVTEKGKDVELRCDPISGHTALYWYRQSLGQGLEFLIYFQGNSAPDKSGLPSDRFSAERTGGSVSTLTIQRTQQEDSAVYLCASSPGLETQYFGPGTRLLVL.

CDR3 in amino acids: CASSVQGASEQFF. In nucleotides, the CDR3 is TGTGCCAGCAGCGTTCAGGGGGCGAGTGAGCAGTTCTTC. The chain is built from TRBV9 and TRBJ2-1; 8 bases line up with TRBD1. V shed 2 bases, J shed 9 bases, and the junction held 4 bases outside the gene matches. This CDR3 contains 13 residues. Germline assignment: CDR1 SGDLS and CDR2 YYNGEE. The complete variable domain, with remaining parts taken from reference TRBV9 and TRBJ2-1, reads DSGVTQTPKHLITATGQRVTLRCSPRSGDLSVYWYQQSLDQGLQFLIQYYNGEERAKGNILERFSAQQFPDLHSELNLSSLELGDSALYFCASSVQGASEQFFGPGTRLTVL.

V is TRBV6-5 and J is TRBJ2-7, with 7 bases fitting TRBD1. The germline V gene has CDR1 MNHEY and CDR2 SVGAGI. Unmatched junction bases numbered 7, after V lost 6 bases and J lost 2 bases. The CDR3 loop spans 14 amino acids. CDR3 DNA: TGTGCCAGCAGGGTAACAGGGGCAACCTACGAGCAGTACTTC. Protein: CASRVTGATYEQYF.

The chain is built from TRBV24-1 and TRBJ2-1, with 8 bases that match TRBD1. Germline CDR1 and CDR2: KGHDR and SFDVKD. The ends lost 2 bases at V and 7 bases at J; junction bases unmatched: 9. The length of the CDR3 is 16 residues. The CDR3 reads CATSDSWTGSGNEQFF. The DNA of the CDR3 is TGTGCCACCAGTGATTCATGGACAGGGTCCGGGAATGAGCAGTTCTTC.

The chain employs TRBV4-1 and TRBJ2-7; 8 bases align to TRBD2. The germline V gene encodes CDR1 MGHRA and CDR2 YSYEKL. The CDR3 spans 14 residues. After removal of 7 bases from V and 3 bases from J, the junction contained 8 bases not matched to a gene. This CDR3 is CASTPGTSNYEQYF. In DNA form, the CDR3 reads TGCGCCAGCACCCCTGGGACTAGTAACTACGAGCAGTACTTC.